Listed below are T cell receptor beta chains from one sample, sequenced in a study of response to subunit inactivated influenza vaccine. TCRdb fed the RT-PCR reads into MiXCR, producing one record per CDR3 protein. The sample has approximately 700,000 distinct CDR3 sequences, around 16% seen once. The sequenced sample was PBMCs from blood, obtained approximately 12 days after vaccination. Receptor source: a man aged 50-60 years who received an inactivated influenza vaccine. The CDR3 runs from the conserved cysteine through the conserved F or W. A D gene is named only where the DNA matches it firmly. Rows give clone size only sometimes, using once, few, many, or a class for an expanded clone.

d_call: NA
cdr3_length: 14
j_call: TRBJ1-2
v_call: TRBV20-1
clone_size: few
cdr3_nt: TGCAGTGCTAGAGACGGTATAGCTAACTATGGCTACACCTTC
cdr3_aa: CSARDGIANYGYTF

d_call: TRBD2
cdr3_length: 15
j_call: TRBJ2-2
v_call: TRBV5-1
clone_size: NA
cdr3_nt: TGCGCCAGCAGCGGGGGACTAGCGGGAGCCGGGGAGCTGTTTTTT
cdr3_aa: CASSGGLAGAGELFF

d_call: NA
cdr3_length: 16
j_call: TRBJ2-2
v_call: TRBV4-2
clone_size: few
cdr3_nt: TGTGCCAGCAGCCAAGATCCCTTAAGGGGAGGCGGGGAGCTGTTTTTT
cdr3_aa: CASSQDPLRGGGELFF

d_call: NA
cdr3_length: 16
j_call: TRBJ1-2
v_call: TRBV7-9
clone_size: NA
cdr3_nt: TGTGCCAGCAGCTTAGTGTTCGGTCGAACGATGGATGGCTACACCTTC
cdr3_aa: CASSLVFGRTMDGYTF

d_call: NA
cdr3_length: 14
j_call: TRBJ1-1
v_call: TRBV7-8
clone_size: few
cdr3_nt: TGTGCCAGCAGCTTAGCCAGGGCTACGGCAGAAGCTTTCTTT
cdr3_aa: CASSLARATAEAFF

d_call: NA
cdr3_length: 13
j_call: TRBJ2-7
v_call: TRBV12-3/TRBV12-4
clone_size: few
cdr3_nt: TGTGCCAGCAGTCGGGACCTCGCCCACGAGCAGTACTTC
cdr3_aa: CASSRDLAHEQYF

d_call: NA
cdr3_length: 15
j_call: TRBJ2-1
v_call: TRBV15
clone_size: NA
cdr3_nt: TGTGCCACCAGCAGAGGGATGGGACAATTCAATGAGCAGTTCTTC
cdr3_aa: CATSRGMGQFNEQFF

d_call: NA
cdr3_length: 13
j_call: TRBJ2-7
v_call: TRBV20-1
clone_size: few
cdr3_nt: TGCAGTGCTGAGGGTGGCAGGGTCTACGAGCAGTACTTC
cdr3_aa: CSAEGGRVYEQYF

d_call: TRBD2
cdr3_length: 14
j_call: TRBJ2-1
v_call: TRBV10-3
clone_size: few
cdr3_nt: TGTGCCATCAGTGGACTAGCGGATTACAATGAGCAGTTCTTC
cdr3_aa: CAISGLADYNEQFF

d_call: NA
cdr3_length: 14
j_call: TRBJ1-2
v_call: TRBV6-5
clone_size: few
cdr3_nt: TGTGCCAGCAGTTCGGGACACCTTAACGGTGGCTACACCTTC
cdr3_aa: CASSSGHLNGGYTF

d_call: NA
cdr3_length: 14
j_call: TRBJ1-2
v_call: TRBV30
clone_size: few
cdr3_nt: TGTGCCTGGAGGCAGCAAGGGACTTTCTATGGCTACACCTTC
cdr3_aa: CAWRQQGTFYGYTF

d_call: NA
cdr3_length: 14
j_call: TRBJ2-3
v_call: TRBV11-2
clone_size: few
cdr3_nt: TGTGCCAGCAGCGCCTCACTTCAGACAGATACGCAGTATTTT
cdr3_aa: CASSASLQTDTQYF

d_call: NA
cdr3_length: 11
j_call: TRBJ2-1
v_call: TRBV7-9
clone_size: few
cdr3_nt: TGTGCCAGCAGCTTATACACTGAGCAGTTCTTC
cdr3_aa: CASSLYTEQFF

d_call: TRBD1
cdr3_length: 13
j_call: TRBJ1-2
v_call: TRBV27
clone_size: NA
cdr3_nt: TGTGCCAGCAGTGGGACAGGGACCTATGGCTACACCTTC
cdr3_aa: CASSGTGTYGYTF

d_call: NA
cdr3_length: 15
j_call: TRBJ1-1
v_call: TRBV6-5
clone_size: few
cdr3_nt: TGTGCCAGCAGTTACTCGTCGGAGTTGAACACTGAAGCTTTCTTT
cdr3_aa: CASSYSSELNTEAFF

d_call: NA
cdr3_length: 16
j_call: TRBJ1-1
v_call: TRBV4-2
clone_size: NA
cdr3_nt: TGTGCCAGCAGCCAAGATCGTCGAGTCAGGAACACTGAAGCTTTCTTT
cdr3_aa: CASSQDRRVRNTEAFF

d_call: NA
cdr3_length: 14
j_call: TRBJ2-2
v_call: TRBV19
clone_size: NA
cdr3_nt: TGTGCCAGCCACCAAGGGGGGTACACCGGGGAGCTGTTTTTT
cdr3_aa: CASHQGGYTGELFF

d_call: NA
cdr3_length: 13
j_call: TRBJ2-7
v_call: TRBV12-3/TRBV12-4
clone_size: many
cdr3_nt: TGTGCCAGCAGCGGGACGGCGATCTACGAGCAGTACTTC
cdr3_aa: CASSGTAIYEQYF

d_call: TRBD1
cdr3_length: 14
j_call: TRBJ2-7
v_call: TRBV5-1
clone_size: many
cdr3_nt: TGTGCCAGCAGTGGAGGACAGGGGGCTTACGAGCAGTACTTC
cdr3_aa: CASSGGQGAYEQYF

d_call: NA
cdr3_length: 15
j_call: TRBJ2-7
v_call: TRBV10-2
clone_size: NA
cdr3_nt: TGCGCCAGCAGTGAGTCAGGAATCGCCATCTACGAGCAGTACTTC
cdr3_aa: CASSESGIAIYEQYF

d_call: NA
cdr3_length: 15
j_call: TRBJ2-3
v_call: TRBV6-1
clone_size: NA
cdr3_nt: TGTGCCAGCAGATCAAACATCGGGGGCACAGATACGCAGTATTTT
cdr3_aa: CASRSNIGGTDTQYF

d_call: TRBD1
cdr3_length: 14
j_call: TRBJ2-5
v_call: TRBV5-1
clone_size: NA
cdr3_nt: TGCGCCAGCAGCTTGAGGGGACAGGGAGAGACCCAGTACTTC
cdr3_aa: CASSLRGQGETQYF

d_call: NA
cdr3_length: 13
j_call: TRBJ1-1
v_call: TRBV12-3/TRBV12-4
clone_size: few
cdr3_nt: TGTGCCAGCAGTTTCGCAGGGTGGGCTGAAGCTTTCTTT
cdr3_aa: CASSFAGWAEAFF

d_call: TRBD2
cdr3_length: 18
j_call: TRBJ2-3
v_call: TRBV11-2
clone_size: NA
cdr3_nt: TGTGCCAGCAGCTTCGGACTAGCGGGAGGGCTGAGTGCAGATACGCAGTATTTT
cdr3_aa: CASSFGLAGGLSADTQYF

d_call: NA
cdr3_length: 15
j_call: TRBJ1-2
v_call: TRBV12-3/TRBV12-4
clone_size: many
cdr3_nt: TGTGCCAGCAGTTTAGGCCTACTACTTAACTATGGCTACACCTTC
cdr3_aa: CASSLGLLLNYGYTF

d_call: NA
cdr3_length: 18
j_call: TRBJ2-7
v_call: TRBV6-4
clone_size: few
cdr3_nt: TGTGCCAGCAGTGACGCTGTGAGTAGGGGCCACCCCGACTACGAGCAGTACTTC
cdr3_aa: CASSDAVSRGHPDYEQYF